This T cell receptor beta chain was retrieved from a study of blood T cell repertoires in COVID-19. Study at large: Sites across the United States, Italy and Spain contributed samples from acute and convalescent COVID-19.

The repertoire was sequenced with immunoSEQ multiplex PCR; TCRdb's copy has only in-frame clones and lacks some. This repertoire shows about 160,000 clones, roughly 81% found once; its top ten account for around 5.4%. One Seattle source followed patients from active infection through their disease course. Sequencing input: peripheral blood. The sequence was collected from a woman between 45 and 60 years old with COVID-19, enrolled during active disease.

As DNA, the CDR3 is TGTGCCAGCTCACCACCGATAGCGGGGGCCCGACAAGAGACCCAGTACTTC. Encoded protein: CASSPPIAGARQETQYF. This chain links TRBV18 with TRBJ2-5, with 9 bases lining up with TRBD2. Germline-derived CDR1 and CDR2 are KGHSH and LQKENI. Trimming took 0 bases from V and 2 from J; bases not matched to a gene: 7. This CDR3 contains 17 residues.